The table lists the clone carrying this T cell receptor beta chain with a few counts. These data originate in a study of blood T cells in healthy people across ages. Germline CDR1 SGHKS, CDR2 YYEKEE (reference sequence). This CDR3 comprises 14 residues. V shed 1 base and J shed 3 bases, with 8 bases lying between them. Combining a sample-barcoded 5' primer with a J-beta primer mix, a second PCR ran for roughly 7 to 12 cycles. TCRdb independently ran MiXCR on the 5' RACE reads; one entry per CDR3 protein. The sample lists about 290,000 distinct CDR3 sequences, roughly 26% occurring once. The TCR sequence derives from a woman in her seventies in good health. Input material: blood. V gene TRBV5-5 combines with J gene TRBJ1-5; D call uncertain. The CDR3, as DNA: TGTGCCAGCAGCTTGATCATAGACAATCAGCCCCAGCATTTT. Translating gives CASSLIIDNQPQHF. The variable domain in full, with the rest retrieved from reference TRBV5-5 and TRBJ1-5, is DAGVTQSPTHLIKTRGQQVTLRCSPISGHKSVSWYQQVLGQGPQFIFQYYEKEERGRGNFPDRFSARQFPNYSSELNVNALLLGDSALYLCASSLIIDNQPQHFGDGTRLSIL.